The 30 T cell receptor beta chains listed next were all sequenced from one sample in a study of shared clonotypes between healthy human individuals. Naive CD8 cells, CD45RO-negative and positively selected for CCR7, excluded terminally differentiated effector memory CD45RA+ cells. The assay was immunoSEQ multiplex PCR, and TCRdb's table has in-frame clones only and misses some. The sample consists of roughly 2,000,000 clones, about 95% of them appearing once. Sequencing input: naive CD8+ T cells sorted from blood. The receptor set was obtained from a young man in good health.

The chain couples TRBV6-6 to TRBJ1-2, with unresolved D. Trimming shortened V by 7 bases and J by 7 bases, and 16 bases separated the two germline ends. Germline assignment: CDR1 MNHNY and CDR2 SVGAGI (reference sequence). The CDR3 extends over 13 amino acids. The CDR3 DNA follows: TGTGCCAGCACCCCACCGGGAGGAGGTGGCTACACCTTC. Protein: CASTPPGGGGYTF.

The chain has TRBV5-6 and TRBJ2-7; 9 bases agree with TRBD2. The CDR3 runs to 14 residues. Germline V lookup: CDR1 SGHDT, CDR2 YYEEEE. V gave up 4 bases and J gave up 4 bases; unmatched junction bases: 6. The CDR3 protein is CASSPLAGAYEQYF. The DNA of the CDR3 is TGTGCCAGCAGCCCTTTAGCGGGAGCGTACGAGCAGTACTTC.

This clone was recorded once. This sequence joins TRBV27 and TRBJ2-1; TRBD2 might be the D (5 bases). Trimming stripped 3 bases from V and 0 bases from J, with 12 bases between. The CDR3 runs to 16 residues. In germline, CDR1 is MNHEY, CDR2 SMNVEV (reference sequence). The CDR3 loop reads CASSLDLTSSYNEQFF. DNA of the CDR3: TGTGCCAGCAGTTTGGACCTCACTAGCTCCTACAATGAGCAGTTCTTC.

The rearrangement uses TRBV29-1 and TRBJ2-7; D is unresolved. Germline V lookup: CDR1 SQVTM, CDR2 ANQGSEA. The CDR3 sequence is 11 residues long. The V and J ends lost 4 bases and 7 bases respectively, with 11 bases between them. The CDR3 DNA follows: TGCAGCGTTGTCACTATTTCTGAGCAGTACTTC. It specifies CSVVTISEQYF.

J is TRBJ1-3 and V is TRBV9; 12 bases fit TRBD1. The CDR3 spans 17 residues. Germline V gene sequence: CDR1 SGDLS, CDR2 YYNGEE. V shed 3 bases and J 3 bases; nucleotides not matched to a gene: 7. CDR3 DNA sequence: TGTGCCAGCAGCGGTGCAGGGACAGGGGGCGGTGGAAACACCATATATTTT. Encoded protein: CASSGAGTGGGGNTIYF.

This clone was counted once. The chain links TRBV7-9 to TRBJ1-5, with 9 nucleotides matching TRBD1. Germline lookup yields CDR1 SEHNR and CDR2 FQNEAQ (reference sequence). V lost 4 bases and J lost 4; bases outside the gene matches: 5. CDR3 length: 15 amino acids. CDR3 DNA sequence: TGTGCCAGCAGCTCTGGACAGGGGTGGAATCAGCCCCAGCATTTT. Its protein is CASSSGQGWNQPQHF. Based on the CDR3 plus reference TRBV7-9 and TRBJ1-5, the full variable domain is DTGVSQNPRHKITKRGQNVTFRCDPISEHNRLYWYRQTLGQGPEFLTYFQNEAQLEKSRLLSDRFSAERPKGSFSTLEIQRTEQGDSAMYLCASSSGQGWNQPQHFGDGTRLSIL.

V and J are TRBV27 and TRBJ2-2; 11 bases map to TRBD1. CDR1 is MNHEY and CDR2 is SMNVEV in the germline V gene (reference sequence). The CDR3 consists of 15 residues. V lost 5 bases and J lost 5; bases outside the gene matches: 4. The CDR3 DNA sequence: TGTGCCAGCAGTAGAGGGACAGGGGGAACCGGGGAGCTGTTTTTT. Translated: CASSRGTGGTGELFF.

The chain couples TRBV29-1 to TRBJ2-2, with 8 bases aligning to TRBD2. CDR3 length: 13 residues. Germline-derived CDR1 and CDR2 are SQVTM and ANQGSEA. Trimming removed 7 bases from V and 5 bases from J; junction bases left unmatched: 6. CDR3 nucleotides: TGCAGCGCGGGACTAGAAACAACCGGGGAGCTGTTTTTT. It codes for CSAGLETTGELFF.

This rearrangement joins TRBV11-2 to TRBJ1-1; maybe TRBD1 (6 bases). In germline, CDR1 is SGHAT, CDR2 FQNNGV. This CDR3 region has 15 residues. Trimming cost V 3 bases and J 1 base, with 12 bases left between them. CDR3: CASSFTGLTNTEAFF. DNA of the CDR3: TGTGCCAGCAGCTTTACAGGGTTGACGAACACTGAAGCTTTCTTT.

This clone was observed a single time. This chain links TRBV19 with TRBJ1-2; D is unclear. The V end was cut by 5 bases, the J end by 6 bases, with 19 bases between. This CDR3 comprises 15 residues. Germline V gene data show CDR1 as LNHDA and CDR2 as SQIVND (reference sequence). The DNA for the CDR3 is TGTGCCAGTAGTGGAGCAGCGGACCTCCTGGATGGCTACACCTTC. Encoded protein: CASSGAADLLDGYTF.

The chain employs TRBV6-1 and TRBJ2-7; TRBD2 might be the D (6 bases). The CDR3 covers 13 residues. The V end was cut by 6 bases, the J end by 0 bases, with 9 bases between. Germline V gene sequence: CDR1 MNHNS, CDR2 SASEGT. CDR3 residues: CASRVAASYEQYF. As DNA, the CDR3 is TGTGCCAGCAGGGTAGCGGCCTCCTACGAGCAGTACTTC.

The rearrangement uses TRBV4-1 and TRBJ2-7; 7 bases map to TRBD2. The junction had 10 bases not matched to a gene; V was cut back by 8 bases and J by 3 bases. This CDR3 is 14 amino acids long. Germline assignment: CDR1 MGHRA and CDR2 YSYEKL. CDR3 nucleotide sequence: TGCGCCAGCTCCTTTCTAGGCGGGAGCTACGAGCAGTACTTC. Translated, it gives CASSFLGGSYEQYF.

This clone appeared a single time. Other DNA sequences in this specimen translate into the identical CDR3. The chain links TRBV27 to TRBJ2-7; 7 bases match TRBD1. Germline V lookup: CDR1 MNHEY, CDR2 SMNVEV (reference sequence). Germline trimming cut 0 bases from V and 4 bases from J; bases unmatched to any gene: 9. The CDR3 runs 16 residues. CDR3 residues: CASSLSRGTVSYEQYF. CDR3 DNA: TGTGCCAGCAGTTTATCTCGTGGGACAGTATCATACGAGCAGTACTTC.

The rearrangement links TRBV5-4 to TRBJ2-1; D possibly corresponds to TRBD2 (6 bases). Trimming removed 5 bases from V and 3 bases from J, with 15 bases in between. The CDR3 contains 15 residues. Germline CDR1 is SGHNT and CDR2 is YYREEE (reference sequence). CDR3 residues: CASSLLSGNYNEQFF. The CDR3 DNA sequence: TGTGCCAGCAGTCTACTTAGCGGAAACTACAATGAGCAGTTCTTC. The full variable domain, completed using reference TRBV5-4 and TRBJ2-1, is ETGVTQSPTHLIKTRGQQVTLRCSSQSGHNTVSWYQQALGQGPQFIFQYYREEENGRGNFPPRFSGLQFPNYSSELNVNALELDDSALYLCASSLLSGNYNEQFFGPGTRLTVL.

This clone was recorded once. The chain has TRBV6-1 and TRBJ1-2; 11 positions agree with TRBD1. From germline, CDR1 is MNHNS and CDR2 SASEGT. This CDR3 has 16 amino acids. The ends lost 3 bases at V and 3 bases at J; junction bases unmatched: 6. This chain's CDR3 is CASSDWTGGLDYGYTF. The CDR3 bases are TGTGCCAGCAGTGATTGGACAGGGGGCTTAGACTATGGCTACACCTTC.

The chain combines TRBV7-3 with TRBJ1-2; TRBD1 is a possible D gene (5 bases). The CDR3 has 13 residues. Germline-derived CDR1 and CDR2 are SGHTA and FQGTGA. V was cut by 5 bases and J by 4 bases, with 11 bases left in between. The CDR3 region has the DNA TGTGCCAGCAGCCCCGGGGGGGGCTATGGCTACACCTTC. It yields the protein CASSPGGGYGYTF.

This clone was recorded a few times. This sequence joins TRBV11-2 and TRBJ2-7; 8 nucleotides match TRBD1. Germline CDR1 is SGHAT and CDR2 is FQNNGV. This CDR3 has 15 amino acids. The J segment lost 5 bases and the V segment lost 4 bases, leaving 10 bases of the junction unmatched. This CDR3 reads CASSYSSGTGHEQYF. CDR3 bases: TGTGCCAGCAGCTACTCATCCGGGACAGGCCACGAGCAGTACTTC. The entire variable domain, with the rest obtained from reference TRBV11-2 and TRBJ2-7, is as follows: EAGVAQSPRYKIIEKRQSVAFWCNPISGHATLYWYQQILGQGPKLLIQFQNNGVVDDSQLPKDRFSAERLKGVDSTLKIQPAKLEDSAVYLCASSYSSGTGHEQYFGPGTRLTVT.

This sequence joins TRBV11-3 and TRBJ2-3; 8 bases match TRBD1. CDR3 size: 15 residues. Trimming took 4 bases from V and 0 from J; bases not matched to a gene: 3. Looked up from germline, CDR1 is SGHNT and CDR2 is YENEEA. DNA of the CDR3: TGTGCCAGCAGCTCCACAGGGGGTAGCACAGATACGCAGTATTTT. Amino acids: CASSSTGGSTDTQYF.

The J gene is TRBJ2-1, the V gene TRBV5-1; TRBD1 or TRBD2 may be the D gene (5 bases each). This CDR3 comprises 15 residues. Trimming removed 0 bases at V and 0 bases at J, with 7 bases between. Per the germline V gene, CDR1 is SGHRS and CDR2 is YFSETQ. The CDR3 here is CASSLGGGSYNEQFF. The CDR3 nucleotides are TGCGCCAGCAGCTTGGGTGGGGGCTCCTACAATGAGCAGTTCTTC.

The genes are TRBV2 and TRBJ2-3; 10 nucleotides agree with TRBD2. The CDR3 totals 17 residues. Germline CDR1 is SNHLY and CDR2 is FYNNEI. V lost 4 bases and J lost 6; bases outside the gene matches: 13. The CDR3 protein is CASSGPSGGAIRDTQYF. As DNA, the CDR3 is TGTGCCAGCAGTGGTCCTAGCGGGGGTGCTATCAGGGATACGCAGTATTTT.

The CDR3 bases are TGCGCCAGCAGCCAACTCCTCGGGGTGGAGACCCAGCATTTT. Its translation: CASSQLLGVETQHF. The V gene is TRBV4-1, the J gene TRBJ1-5; D is uncertain. Germline assignment: CDR1 MGHRA and CDR2 YSYEKL. CDR3 length: 14 amino acids. V gave up 2 bases and J gave up 11 bases, with 16 bases separating them.

The gene calls are TRBV6-5 and TRBJ2-5, with TRBD1 as a possible D gene (5 bases). Trimming removed 3 bases from V and 4 bases from J, with 12 bases in between. The CDR3 spans 14 residues. Germline lookup yields CDR1 MNHEY and CDR2 SVGAGI. CDR3 protein: CASSYGRGSETQYF. The CDR3 DNA follows: TGTGCCAGCAGTTATGGTAGGGGTTCAGAGACCCAGTACTTC.

The chain couples TRBV2 to TRBJ1-5; possibly TRBD1 for D (5 bases). This CDR3 spans 15 amino acids. Germline assignment: CDR1 SNHLY and CDR2 FYNNEI. V was clipped by 6 bases and J by 4 bases, with 16 bases between them. DNA of the CDR3: TGTGCCAGCAGGGACCAACGGGGGGGTAATCAGCCCCAGCATTTT. Translated, it gives CASRDQRGGNQPQHF. The full variable domain, its missing parts supplied by reference TRBV2 and TRBJ1-5, is EPEVTQTPSHQVTQMGQEVILRCVPISNHLYFYWYRQILGQKVEFLVSFYNNEISEKSEIFDDQFSVERPDGSNFTLKIRSTKLEDSAMYFCASRDQRGGNQPQHFGDGTRLSIL.

The chain is built from TRBV5-6 and TRBJ2-7; no clear D. Germline V lookup: CDR1 SGHDT, CDR2 YYEEEE. V was shortened by 1 base and J by 2 bases, with 13 bases between the two germline ends. This CDR3 has 15 amino acids. The CDR3 DNA is TGTGCCAGCAGCTTGCGGAACAAACTCGCCTACGAGCAGTACTTC. It specifies CASSLRNKLAYEQYF.

The chain joins TRBV4-1 to TRBJ1-6, with D possibly TRBD1 on 5 matching bases. Trimming removed 0 bases at V and 10 bases at J, with 13 bases between. There are 15 residues in the CDR3. Germline CDR1 is MGHRA and CDR2 is YSYEKL. CDR3 residues: CASSQDSEGRSPLHF. The CDR3, as DNA: TGCGCCAGCAGCCAAGATTCTGAGGGGCGATCACCCCTCCACTTT.

V is TRBV4-3 and J is TRBJ1-2, with 11 bases aligning to TRBD1. J was trimmed by 7 bases and V by 4 bases; bases with no gene match: 5. Germline loops: CDR1 LGHNA, CDR2 YSLEER. The CDR3 covers 14 residues. CDR3 nucleotides: TGCGCCAGCAGCCCTGGACAGGGGGCCTTTGGCTACACCTTC. Translated: CASSPGQGAFGYTF.

The V gene is TRBV19, the J gene TRBJ2-7; D not certain. Trimming shortened V by 5 bases and J by 2 bases, and 13 bases separated the two germline ends. Germline V gene data show CDR1 as LNHDA and CDR2 as SQIVND (reference sequence). CDR3 size: 14 residues. This CDR3 is CASSLKHGPYEQYF. The CDR3 nucleotides are TGTGCCAGTAGTCTAAAGCACGGCCCCTACGAGCAGTACTTC.

This chain links TRBV9 with TRBJ2-3; D might be TRBD2 (5 bases). V lost 3 bases, J lost 2 bases, and 10 bases lay in between. From germline, CDR1 is SGDLS and CDR2 YYNGEE. There are 14 residues in the CDR3. The CDR3 nucleotides read TGTGCCAGCAGCGCCGGGATTCCCACAGATACGCAGTATTTT. Translation gives CASSAGIPTDTQYF.

As regards this clone: This sample also contains other DNA sequences that code for the same CDR3. The gene calls are TRBV5-6 and TRBJ2-7, with TRBD2 matching 9 bases. J was trimmed by 4 bases and V by 0 bases; bases with no gene match: 2. The germline V gene encodes CDR1 SGHDT and CDR2 YYEEEE. The length of the CDR3 is 14 residues. CDR3 protein: CASSLDLAGYEQYF. The DNA for the CDR3 is TGTGCCAGCAGCTTGGATCTAGCGGGGTACGAGCAGTACTTC.

This chain uses TRBV2 with TRBJ1-1; D not resolved. CDR1 is SNHLY, CDR2 FYNNEI, per germline. Trimming shortened V by 3 bases and J by 1 base, and 9 bases separated the two germline ends. This CDR3 region has 14 residues. This CDR3 reads CASSDLGRNTEAFF. The CDR3 bases are TGTGCCAGCAGTGATCTAGGTAGGAACACTGAAGCTTTCTTT.